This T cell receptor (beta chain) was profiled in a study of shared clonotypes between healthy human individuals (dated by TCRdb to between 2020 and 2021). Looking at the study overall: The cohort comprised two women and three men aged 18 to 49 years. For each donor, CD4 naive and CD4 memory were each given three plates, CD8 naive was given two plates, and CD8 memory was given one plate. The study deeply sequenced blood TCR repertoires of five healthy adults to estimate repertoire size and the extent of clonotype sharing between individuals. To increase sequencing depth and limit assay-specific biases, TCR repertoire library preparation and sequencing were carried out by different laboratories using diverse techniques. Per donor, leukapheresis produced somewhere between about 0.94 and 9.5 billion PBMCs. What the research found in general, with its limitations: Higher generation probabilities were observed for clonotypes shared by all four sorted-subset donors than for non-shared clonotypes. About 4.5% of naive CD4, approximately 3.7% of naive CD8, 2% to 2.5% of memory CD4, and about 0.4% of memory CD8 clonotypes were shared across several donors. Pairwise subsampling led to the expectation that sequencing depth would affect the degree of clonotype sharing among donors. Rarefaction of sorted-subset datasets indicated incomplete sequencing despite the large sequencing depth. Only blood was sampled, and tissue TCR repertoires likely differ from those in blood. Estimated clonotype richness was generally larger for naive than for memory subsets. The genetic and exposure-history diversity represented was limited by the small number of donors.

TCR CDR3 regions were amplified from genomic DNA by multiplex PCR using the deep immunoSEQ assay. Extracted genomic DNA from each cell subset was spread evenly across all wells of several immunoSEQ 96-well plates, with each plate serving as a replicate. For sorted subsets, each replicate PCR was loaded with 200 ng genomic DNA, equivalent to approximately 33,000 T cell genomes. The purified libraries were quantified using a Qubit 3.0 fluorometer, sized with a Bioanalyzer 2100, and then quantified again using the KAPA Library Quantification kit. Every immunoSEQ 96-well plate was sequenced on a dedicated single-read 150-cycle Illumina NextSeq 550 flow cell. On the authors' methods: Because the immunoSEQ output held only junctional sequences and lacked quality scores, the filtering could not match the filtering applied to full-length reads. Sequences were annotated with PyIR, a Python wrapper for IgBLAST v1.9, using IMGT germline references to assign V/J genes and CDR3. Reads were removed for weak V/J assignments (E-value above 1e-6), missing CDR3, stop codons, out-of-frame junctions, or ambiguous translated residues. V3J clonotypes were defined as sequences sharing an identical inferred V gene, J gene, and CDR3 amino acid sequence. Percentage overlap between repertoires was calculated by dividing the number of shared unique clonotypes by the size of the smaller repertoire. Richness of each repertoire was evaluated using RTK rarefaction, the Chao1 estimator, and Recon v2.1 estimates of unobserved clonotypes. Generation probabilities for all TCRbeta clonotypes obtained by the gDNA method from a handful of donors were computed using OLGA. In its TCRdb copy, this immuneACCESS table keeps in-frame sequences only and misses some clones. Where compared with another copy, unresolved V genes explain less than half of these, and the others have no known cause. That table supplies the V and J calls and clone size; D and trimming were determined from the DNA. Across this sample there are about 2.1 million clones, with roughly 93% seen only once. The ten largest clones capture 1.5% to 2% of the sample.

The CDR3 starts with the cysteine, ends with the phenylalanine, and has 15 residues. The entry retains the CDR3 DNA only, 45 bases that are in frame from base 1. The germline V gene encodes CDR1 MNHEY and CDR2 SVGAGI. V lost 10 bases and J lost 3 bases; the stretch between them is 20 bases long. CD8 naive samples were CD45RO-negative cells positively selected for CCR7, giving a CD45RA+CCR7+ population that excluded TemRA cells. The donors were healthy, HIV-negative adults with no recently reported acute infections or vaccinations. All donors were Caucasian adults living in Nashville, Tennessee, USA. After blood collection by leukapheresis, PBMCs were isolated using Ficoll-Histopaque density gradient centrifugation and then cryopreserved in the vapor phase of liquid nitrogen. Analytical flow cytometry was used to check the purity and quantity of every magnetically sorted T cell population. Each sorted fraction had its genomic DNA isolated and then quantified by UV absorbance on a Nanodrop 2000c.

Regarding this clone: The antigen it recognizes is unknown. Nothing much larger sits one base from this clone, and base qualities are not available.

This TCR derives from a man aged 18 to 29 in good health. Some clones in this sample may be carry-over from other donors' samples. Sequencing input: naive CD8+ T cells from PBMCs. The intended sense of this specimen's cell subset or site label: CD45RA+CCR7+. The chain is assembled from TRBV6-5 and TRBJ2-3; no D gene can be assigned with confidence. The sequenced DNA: TGTGCCACCAATACGGCCCGAGGAGCAACAGATACGCAGTATTTT. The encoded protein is CATNTARGATDTQYF.